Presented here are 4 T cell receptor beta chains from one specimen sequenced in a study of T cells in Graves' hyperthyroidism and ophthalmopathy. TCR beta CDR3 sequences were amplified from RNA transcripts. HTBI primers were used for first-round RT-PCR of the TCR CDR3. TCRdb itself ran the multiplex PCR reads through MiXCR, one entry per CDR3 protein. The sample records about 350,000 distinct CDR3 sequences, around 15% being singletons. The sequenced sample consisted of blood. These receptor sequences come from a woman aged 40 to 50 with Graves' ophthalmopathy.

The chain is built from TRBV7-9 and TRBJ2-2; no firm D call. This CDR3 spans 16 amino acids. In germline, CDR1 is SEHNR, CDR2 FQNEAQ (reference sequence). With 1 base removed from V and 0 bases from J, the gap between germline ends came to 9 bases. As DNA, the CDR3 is TGTGCCAGCAGCTTAGTGGCCGACGCGAACACCGGGGAGCTGTTTTTT. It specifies CASSLVADANTGELFF.

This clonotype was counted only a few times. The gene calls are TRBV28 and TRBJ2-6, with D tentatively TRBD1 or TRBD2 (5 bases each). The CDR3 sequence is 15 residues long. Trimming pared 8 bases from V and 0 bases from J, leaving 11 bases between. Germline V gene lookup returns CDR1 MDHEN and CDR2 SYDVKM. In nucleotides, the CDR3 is TGTGCCAGCGTCCCGGGGCACTCTGGGGCCAACGTCCTGACTTTC. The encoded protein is CASVPGHSGANVLTF. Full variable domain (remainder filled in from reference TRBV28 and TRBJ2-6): DVKVTQSSRYLVKRTGEKVFLECVQDMDHENMFWYRQDPGLGLRLIYFSYDVKMKEKGDIPEGYSVSREKKERFSLILESASTNQTSMYLCASVPGHSGANVLTFGAGSRLTVL.

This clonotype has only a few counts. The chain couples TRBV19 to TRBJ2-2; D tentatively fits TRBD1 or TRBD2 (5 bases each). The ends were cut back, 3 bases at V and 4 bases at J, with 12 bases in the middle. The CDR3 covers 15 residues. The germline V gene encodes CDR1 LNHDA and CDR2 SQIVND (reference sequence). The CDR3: CASSIGGVGTGELFF. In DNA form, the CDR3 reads TGTGCCAGTAGTATTGGGGGAGTCGGCACCGGGGAGCTGTTTTTT.

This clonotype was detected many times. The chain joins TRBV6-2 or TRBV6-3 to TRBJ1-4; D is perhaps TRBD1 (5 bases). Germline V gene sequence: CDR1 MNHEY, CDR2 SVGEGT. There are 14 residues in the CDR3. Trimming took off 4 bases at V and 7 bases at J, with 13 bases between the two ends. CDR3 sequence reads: CASSSGTETEKLFF. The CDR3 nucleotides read TGTGCCAGCAGTTCCGGGACCGAAACTGAAAAACTGTTTTTT.